These 17 T cell receptor beta chains were all obtained from the same sample, sequenced in a study of T cell responses to AZD1222 COVID-19 vaccine (dated by TCRdb to the early 2020s). Library preparation was by the immunoSEQ multiplex PCR assay. TCRdb limited this immuneACCESS table to in-frame rearrangements with V and J called. A share of clones is missing; checked studies link under half to unresolved V genes, and the rest is unexplained. In this sample the table shows roughly 110,000 clones, roughly 90% of which occur a single time. 6.6% of the sample is held by the ten biggest clonotypes. Interpreted using the paper, the time point label stands for: baseline before first vaccination. The sequencing used peripheral blood, collected on day 0 of AZD1222 vaccination. Every receptor here comes from an adult in good health.

The chain's CDR3 is CASSLVPLTSGGREDEQYF. In nucleotides, the CDR3 is TGTGCCAGCAGCTTAGTCCCCCTTACTAGCGGGGGCCGGGAAGACGAGCAGTACTTC. The gene calls are TRBV11-3 and TRBJ2-7; TRBD2 matches at 11 bases. This CDR3 spans 19 amino acids. CDR1 and CDR2 from the germline V gene are SGHNT and YENEEA. J gave up 5 bases and V 1 base, and 16 bases lay outside the gene matches.

The chain combines TRBV7-2 with TRBJ2-7, with D possibly matching TRBD2 (6 bases). V was shortened by 4 bases and J by 3 bases, with 13 bases between the two germline ends. This CDR3 comprises 14 residues. Germline values: CDR1 SGHTA, CDR2 FQGNSA. The DNA for the CDR3 is TGTGCCAGCAGCTCCCGAACGGGGGTCTACGAGCAGTACTTC. Protein product: CASSSRTGVYEQYF.

V is TRBV7-2 and J is TRBJ2-2; 7 bases map to TRBD1. Trimming took 4 bases from V and 1 from J; bases not matched to a gene: 3. The CDR3 runs 15 residues. CDR1 is SGHTA, CDR2 FQGNSA, per germline. CDR3: CASSSRQGNTGELFF. In nucleotides, the CDR3 is TGTGCCAGCAGCTCCCGACAGGGGAACACCGGGGAGCTGTTTTTT.

V gene TRBV5-1 combines with J gene TRBJ2-7; 7 bases line up with TRBD1. Losses at the gene ends were 2 bases for V and 6 bases for J; bases not matched to a gene: 14. CDR1 is SGHRS, CDR2 YFSETQ, per germline. The CDR3 has 16 amino acids. CDR3 residues: CASSFGLQGTESEQYF. For the CDR3, the DNA is TGCGCCAGCAGCTTCGGTTTACAGGGGACAGAGAGCGAGCAGTACTTC.

The count of this clone is one. The chain joins TRBV28 to TRBJ2-7, with 7 positions matching TRBD1. Germline loops: CDR1 MDHEN, CDR2 SYDVKM. The CDR3 is 15 residues long. After removal of 3 bases from V and 6 bases from J, the junction contained 11 bases not matched to a gene. The chain's CDR3 is CASSFWTGGVFEQYF. CDR3 in DNA: TGTGCCAGCAGTTTTTGGACAGGAGGTGTTTTCGAGCAGTACTTC.

As concerns this clone: One junction end does not reproduce the germline sequence, and a read error may be involved. The chain combines TRBV20-1 with TRBJ1-1; D is unclear. The CDR3 totals 11 residues. Per germline, CDR1 DFQATT and CDR2 SNEGSKA (reference sequence). The CDR3 nucleotides are TGCAGTGCTAGAGATCGAAACCGAGAAGTCTTT. It encodes CSARDRNREVF.

The gene calls are TRBV7-2 and TRBJ1-2; possibly TRBD1 for D (6 bases). Trimming removed 6 bases at V and 7 bases at J, with 24 bases between. CDR1 is SGHTA, CDR2 FQGNSA, per germline. This CDR3 spans 16 amino acids. The CDR3 region is CASRERGSIGRGGYTF. The CDR3 DNA sequence: TGTGCCAGCAGGGAGAGGGGAAGTATAGGCAGGGGTGGCTACACCTTC.

This rearrangement joins TRBV5-1 to TRBJ2-5, with D perhaps TRBD2 (5 bases). The V gene's germline CDR1 is SGHRS and CDR2 YFSETQ. The V and J ends lost 4 bases and 5 bases respectively, with 15 bases between them. The length of the CDR3 is 14 residues. Here the CDR3 DNA reads TGCGCCAGCAGCGCGGGCCCGGCGGAGGAGACCCAGTACTTC. Protein product: CASSAGPAEETQYF.

This rearrangement joins TRBV3-1 (or the pseudogene TRBV3-2) to TRBJ1-4, with D tentatively TRBD1 (5 bases). With 1 base removed from V and 14 bases from J, the gap between germline ends came to 20 bases. CDR1 is LGHDT, CDR2 YNNKEL, per germline (reference sequence). The CDR3 contains 15 residues. The CDR3 region is CASSQGGYPGLPLFF. CDR3 nucleotide sequence: TGTGCCAGCAGCCAAGGGGGATATCCGGGACTGCCGCTGTTTTTT.

The rearrangement joins TRBV15 to TRBJ2-5, with 8 bases identical to TRBD1. V was clipped by 3 bases and J by 9 bases; unmatched bases: 9. The CDR3 has 14 amino acids. CDR1 is LNHNV and CDR2 is YYDKDF in the germline V gene (reference sequence). CDR3 bases: TGTGCCACCAGCAGCGGACAGGGATCCATGGCCCAGTACTTC. Protein product: CATSSGQGSMAQYF. The full variable domain, rest sourced from reference TRBV15 and TRBJ2-5, is DAMVIQNPRYQVTQFGKPVTLSCSQTLNHNVMYWYQQKSSQAPKLLFHYYDKDFNNEADTPDNFQSRRPNTSFCFLDIRSPGLGDTAMYLCATSSGQGSMAQYFGPGTRLLVL.

The chain couples TRBV15 to TRBJ2-3, with D possibly TRBD2 on 5 matching bases. The V gene's germline CDR1 is LNHNV and CDR2 YYDKDF (reference sequence). The ends were cut back, 2 bases at V and 2 bases at J, with 11 bases in the middle. CDR3 length: 15 amino acids. DNA of the CDR3: TGTGCCACCAGCAGACCACGGGGTTACACAGATACGCAGTATTTT. It codes for CATSRPRGYTDTQYF. Drawing the rest from reference TRBV15 and TRBJ2-3, the complete variable domain is DAMVIQNPRYQVTQFGKPVTLSCSQTLNHNVMYWYQQKSSQAPKLLFHYYDKDFNNEADTPDNFQSRRPNTSFCFLDIRSPGLGDTAMYLCATSRPRGYTDTQYFGPGTRLTVL.

The V gene is TRBV9, the J gene TRBJ2-7; TRBD2 might be the D (6 bases). Trimming stripped 3 bases from V and 6 bases from J, with 13 bases between. Germline V gives CDR1 SGDLS, CDR2 YYNGEE. The CDR3 loop spans 13 amino acids. CDR3 coding DNA: TGTGCCAGCAGCGCGGGGGAGCGTCTCGAGCAGTACTTC. It encodes CASSAGERLEQYF.

This clone was seen only once. DNA of the CDR3: TGTGCCATCAGTGAAATTCGGGATCCGAACACTGAAGCTTTCTTT. Its protein is CAISEIRDPNTEAFF. The V and J genes are TRBV10-3 and TRBJ1-1; D not certain. Per germline, CDR1 ENHRY and CDR2 SYGVKD. Between the trimmed V and J ends, which lost 3 bases and 1 base, there was a span of 12 bases. The CDR3 consists of 15 residues.

This chain uses TRBV6-5 with TRBJ2-4; 9 bases match TRBD1. The CDR3 sequence is 14 residues long. Germline CDR1 MNHEY, CDR2 SVGAGI. Losses at the gene ends were 7 bases for V and 5 bases for J; bases not matched to a gene: 6. Written as DNA, the CDR3 is TGTGCCAGCACCTCAACAGGGGGCGAAAACATTCAGTACTTC. Translation gives CASTSTGGENIQYF.

This chain uses TRBV7-3 with TRBJ1-4; D perhaps matches TRBD1 (5 bases). Trimming stripped 1 base from V and 3 bases from J, with 33 bases between. This CDR3 contains 23 residues. Per the germline V gene, CDR1 is SGHTA and CDR2 is FQGTGA. The CDR3 loop reads CASSLIRGEFKMEARGANEKLFF. As DNA, the CDR3 is TGTGCCAGCAGCTTAATCCGAGGGGAATTTAAGATGGAGGCGCGGGGAGCTAATGAAAAACTGTTTTTT.

The V call is TRBV1, the J call TRBJ2-1; TRBD2, the D gene given by the table, was not confirmed from the DNA. TRBV1 is a listed pseudogene. The CDR3 sequence is 17 residues long. The DNA of the CDR3 is TGCACCAGCAGCCAACAAATATACTACTTTCCACACAATGAGCAGTTCTTC. It codes for CTSSQQIYYFPHNEQFF.

The V call is TRBV5-4, the J call TRBJ1-4, with D perhaps matching TRBD1 (6 bases). Trimming left V 4 bases short and J 7 bases short, with 14 bases between. Germline lookup yields CDR1 SGHNT and CDR2 YYREEE (reference sequence). The CDR3 has 14 amino acids. DNA of the CDR3: TGTGCCAGCAGCCCTGGGGGCGGCAGTGAAAAACTGTTTTTT. Amino acids: CASSPGGGSEKLFF.